The rows below give T cell receptor beta chains drawn from one sample of a study of CD8 T cells in ankylosing spondylitis. TCRdb itself ran the 5' RACE reads through MiXCR, one entry per CDR3 protein. The sample carries 700,000 or so distinct CDR3 sequences, around 17% recorded once. Sequencing used blood, either unsorted or a sorted T cell fraction (not recorded which). All receptors derive from a male donor with ankylosing spondylitis. CDR3s leave out the opening cysteine and the closing phenylalanine or tryptophan.

v_call: TRBV5-1
cdr3_aa: ASSFVVNTGELF

v_call: TRBV7-2
cdr3_aa: ASSLAPWASGRMGDEQF

v_call: TRBV29-1
cdr3_aa: SVEDGGRGYTDTQY

v_call: TRBV5-1
cdr3_aa: ASSRLGQGVSLGSEAF

v_call: TRBV25-1
cdr3_aa: ASTRTGSGNTIY

v_call: TRBV7-8
cdr3_aa: ASSSFGSSYNEQF

v_call: TRBV20-1
cdr3_aa: SATGGSGTEAF

v_call: TRBV27
cdr3_aa: ASRRVDTGELF

v_call: TRBV6-2/TRBV6-3
cdr3_aa: ASSPHGTSGRNAYNEQF

v_call: TRBV5-5
cdr3_aa: ASSASIMGVYNEQF

v_call: TRBV5-6
cdr3_aa: ASSVGTSGRSTDTQY

v_call: TRBV20-1
cdr3_aa: SARDIREKLF

v_call: TRBV29-1
cdr3_aa: SVFPGDDRHEQY

v_call: TRBV29-1
cdr3_aa: SVEDPFLSSYNEQF

v_call: TRBV27
cdr3_aa: ASSSYREKQETQY

v_call: TRBV5-1
cdr3_aa: ASSLEGGRNTEAF